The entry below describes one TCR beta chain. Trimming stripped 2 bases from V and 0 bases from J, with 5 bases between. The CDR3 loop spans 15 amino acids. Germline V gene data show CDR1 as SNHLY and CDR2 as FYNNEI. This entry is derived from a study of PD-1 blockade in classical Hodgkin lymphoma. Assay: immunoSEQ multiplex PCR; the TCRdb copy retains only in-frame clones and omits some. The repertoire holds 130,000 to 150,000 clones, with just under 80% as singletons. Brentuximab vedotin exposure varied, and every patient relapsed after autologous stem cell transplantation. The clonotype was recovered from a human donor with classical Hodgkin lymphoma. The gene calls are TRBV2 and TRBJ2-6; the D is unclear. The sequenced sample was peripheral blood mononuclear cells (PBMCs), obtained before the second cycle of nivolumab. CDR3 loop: CASSEPGSGANVLTF. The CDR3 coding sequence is TGTGCCAGCAGTGAACCAGGCTCTGGGGCCAACGTCCTGACTTTC.